The TCR beta chain described here comes from a study of blood T cell repertoires in COVID-19. About the study: Samples representing acute and convalescent COVID-19 were sourced from the United States, Italy and Spain. PBMCs, B-cell-depleted T cells, or T cells provided the cDNA or gDNA that made up the material.

In the original workflow: Amplifying reference gene primers gave estimates of nucleated cell counts. Sequencing was performed with immunoSEQ multiplex PCR; in TCRdb, only in-frame clones are kept and a portion is missing. V, J and clone size reflect that table, while D and trimming were determined from the DNA. Of 190,000 or so clones listed, approximately 90% were seen once; the top ten hold under 4.5%. The CDR3 totals 13 residues. Germline CDR1 reads SNHLY; CDR2 reads FYNNEI. Between the trimmed V and J ends, which lost 8 bases and 7 bases, there was a span of 15 bases. The sample taken for sequencing was peripheral blood. The V call is TRBV2, the J call TRBJ1-3; possible D gene TRBD1, 5 bases. This TCR was recovered from a woman aged 30 to 39 with acute or convalescent COVID-19. CDR3 amino acids: CASRVAGRNTIYF. The CDR3 DNA follows: TGTGCCAGCCGGGTAGCAGGGAGGAACACCATATATTTT.